These 7 T cell receptor beta chains share one sample of origin, sequenced in a study of blood T cell repertoires in COVID-19. The assay was immunoSEQ multiplex PCR, and TCRdb's table has in-frame clones only and misses some. This sample has over 400,000 clones, with approximately 86% found just once. The sequenced material came from PBMCs or T cells enriched from blood (not recorded which). These receptors were obtained from a woman between 55 and 75 years old who had recovered from COVID-19.

Comment on this clone: The same CDR3 arises from other DNA sequences in this sample as well. The genes are TRBV5-1 and TRBJ2-2; 7 bases align to TRBD1. Germline V gives CDR1 SGHRS, CDR2 YFSETQ. Germline trimming cut 4 bases from V and 1 base from J; bases unmatched to any gene: 4. The CDR3 totals 15 residues. DNA of the CDR3: TGCGCCAGCAGCCCGGGACAGCTGAACACCGGGGAGCTGTTTTTT. Amino acids: CASSPGQLNTGELFF. The full variable domain, in which reference TRBV5-1 and TRBJ2-2 provide the parts outside the CDR3, is KAGVTQTPRYLIKTRGQQVTLSCSPISGHRSVSWYQQTPGQGLQFLFEYFSETQRNKGNFPGRFSGRQFSNSRSEMNVSTLELGDSALYLCASSPGQLNTGELFFGEGSRLTVL.

CDR3 region: CASSGPGQGGYGYTF. The CDR3 nucleotides read TGTGCCAGCAGTGGACCGGGACAGGGGGGATATGGCTACACCTTC. The chain employs TRBV2 and TRBJ1-2; 11 nucleotides agree with TRBD1. The junction had 6 bases not matched to a gene; V was cut back by 4 bases and J by 5 bases. Germline assignment: CDR1 SNHLY and CDR2 FYNNEI. CDR3 length: 15 residues.

The chain uses TRBV20-1 and TRBJ1-2; D is undetermined. Germline CDR1 DFQATT, CDR2 SNEGSKA (reference sequence). The V end lost 1 base, the J end lost 8 bases, and 2 bases lay between the germline ends. This CDR3 region has 9 residues. DNA of the CDR3: TGCAGTGCTAGAGTAGGCTACACCTTC. Residues: CSARVGYTF.

The chain links TRBV7-8 to TRBJ1-2; D perhaps matches TRBD1 (5 bases). The CDR3 is made up of 14 amino acids. Germline lookup yields CDR1 SGHVS and CDR2 FQNEAQ. V was pared by 6 bases and J by 1 base, with 12 bases between. CDR3 nucleotides: TGTGCCAGCAGTCTGGGGCGCAGTAACTATGGCTACACCTTC. Its translation: CASSLGRSNYGYTF.

The gene calls are TRBV5-1 and TRBJ1-5, with 8 bases aligning to TRBD1. The germline V gene encodes CDR1 SGHRS and CDR2 YFSETQ. The trim removed 4 bases at V and 7 bases at J, leaving 10 bases unmatched. The CDR3 has 15 amino acids. The chain's CDR3 is CASSPGTGIMQPQHF. In nucleotides, the CDR3 is TGCGCCAGCAGCCCTGGGACAGGTATTATGCAGCCCCAGCATTTT.

The chain has TRBV18 and TRBJ1-2; D uncertain. Trimming pared 3 bases from V and 6 bases from J, leaving 14 bases between. CDR1 and CDR2 (germline): KGHSH, LQKENI. The CDR3 covers 14 residues. The CDR3 sequence: CASSPAGTSDGYTF. The CDR3 nucleotides read TGTGCCAGCTCACCGGCGGGAACTTCTGATGGCTACACCTTC.

The rearrangement joins TRBV29-1 to TRBJ2-3; D perhaps matches TRBD1 (5 bases). V lost 4 bases and J lost 4, with 9 bases in between. This CDR3 contains 12 residues. In germline, CDR1 is SQVTM, CDR2 ANQGSEA. This CDR3 is CSVGQGSDTQYF. The DNA of the CDR3 is TGCAGCGTTGGGCAGGGATCAGATACGCAGTATTTT.